What follows describes a single TCR beta chain. Its specificity is unknown. The sample belongs to a study of shared clonotypes between healthy human individuals. Broader study findings: The donor pool, a small one, limited the genetic and exposure-history diversity represented.

The CDR3 runs 14 residues. V lost 7 bases, J lost 6 bases, and 19 bases lay in between. Germline V gene lookup returns CDR1 WSHSY and CDR2 SAAADI. Data came from immunoSEQ multiplex PCR; TCRdb stores just in-frame clones and leaves some out. The data show under 2.5 million clones, 92% seen once. The chain is built from TRBV10-2 and TRBJ2-7, with D possibly being TRBD1 (5 bases). Specimen: naive CD4+ T cells from PBMCs. The subset: CD45RA+ positively selected. The TCR originated in a man between 18 and 29 years old in good health. Some clones in this sample may be carry-over from other donors' samples. The CDR3 loop reads CASTGAPNRREQYF. CDR3 bases: TGCGCCAGCACTGGGGCCCCGAACCGCCGCGAGCAGTACTTC.